This T cell receptor (beta chain) was recorded in a study of blood T cell repertoires in COVID-19. Whole-study context: Samples came from the United States, Italy and Spain, spanning acute and convalescent COVID-19. PBMCs, B-cell-depleted T cells, or T cells provided the cDNA or gDNA that made up the material.

This CDR3 comprises 15 residues. CDR1 is MDHEN and CDR2 is SYDVKM in the germline V gene. The V gene lost 5 bases and the J gene lost 8 bases, with 21 bases spanning the gap. This clone appeared a single time. Original handling: Amplification with reference gene primers provided the estimates of nucleated cell counts. Sequencing was performed with immunoSEQ multiplex PCR; in TCRdb, only in-frame clones are kept and a portion is missing. V, J and clone size are those of that table, while D and trimming were read from the DNA. The sample contains roughly 170,000 clones, less than 90% of which appear only once.

This chain uses TRBV28 with TRBJ1-2; D is unresolved. The receptor comes from a man between 65 and 85 years old with active or convalescent COVID-19. Sequencing was performed on peripheral blood. The CDR3 region is CASSDGNVPLGGYTF. CDR3 sequence (DNA): TGTGCCAGCAGTGACGGTAATGTCCCCCTGGGCGGCTACACCTTC.